This entry concerns a single TCR beta chain. Its antigen is still unknown. PCR used 60 Vbeta primers and 13 Jbeta primers. This table comes from immunoSEQ multiplex PCR, and its TCRdb copy is limited to in-frame clones, with some not included. The sample has some 75,000 clones. The source of the sample is a study of cytomegalovirus exposure and HLA in healthy donors. Overall study findings and caveats: Using a false discovery rate of 0.05, a later analysis showed that 15,000 to 20,000 TCR beta sequences were associated with HLA alleles.

Trimming cost V 4 bases and J 1 base, with 11 bases left between them. This CDR3 has 15 amino acids. Germline CDR1 and CDR2: SGHDT and YYEEEE. Sequencing was done on a sample of PBMCs. This sequence was found in a man aged 35 to 55 in good health and CMV-seronegative. The chain links TRBV5-6 to TRBJ2-2; D ambiguous. CDR3 sequence (DNA): TGTGCCAGCAGCCGACTGCCCCGGAACACCGGGGAGCTGTTTTTT. Encoded protein: CASSRLPRNTGELFF.